These T cell receptor beta chains were read from a single sample in a study of vaccination effects on CD4 cells after COVID-19. Their specific antigens are unknown. Generated by immunoSEQ multiplex PCR, the TCRdb table keeps only in-frame clones and is missing some. The repertoire consists of 50,000 or so clones, with around 63% occurring once and the leading ten covering roughly 5.1%. The source material was CD4+ T cells from PBMCs cultured without peptide, sampled before COVID-19 vaccination. The receptors were gathered from a human donor who received a COVID-19 vaccine. The CDR3 runs from the conserved cysteine through the conserved F or W. The order of the fields is D gene, clone size, J gene, V gene, CDR3 protein, CDR3 DNA. D genes are given only for firm matches. Size is omitted from some rows. Given values are once, few, many or a class for expanded clones.

.	.	TRBJ1-2	TRBV7-2	CASSLDLPGLQGYTF	TGTGCCAGCAGCTTAGATTTGCCAGGGCTACAAGGCTACACCTTC
TRBD1	.	TRBJ1-2	TRBV25-1	CASSEPGTGRDYTF	TGTGCCAGCAGTGAACCCGGGACAGGGAGAGACTACACCTTC
.	.	TRBJ1-4	TRBV6-5	CASSRTSGEKLFF	TGTGCCAGCAGTCGAACCTCGGGGGAAAAACTGTTTTTT
.	.	TRBJ1-1	TRBV19	CASSIRVVGTEAFF	TGTGCCAGTAGTATCAGGGTGGTGGGGACTGAAGCTTTCTTT
.	.	TRBJ2-7	TRBV28	CASSLFQGSYEQYF	TGTGCCAGCAGTTTATTCCAGGGATCCTACGAGCAGTACTTC
.	.	TRBJ2-7	TRBV2	CASRISSYEQYF	TGTGCCAGCAGGATCTCCTCCTACGAGCAGTACTTC
.	.	TRBJ1-6	TRBV3-1/TRBV3-2	CASSQGPGNSPLHF	TGTGCCAGCAGCCAAGGGCCGGGCAATTCACCCCTCCACTTT
.	once	TRBJ1-4	TRBV19	CASLSGTLNEKLFF	TGTGCCAGCCTGTCCGGGACACTAAATGAAAAACTGTTTTTT
.	.	TRBJ1-2	TRBV6-5	CASSQDWLGYGYTF	TGTGCCAGCAGCCAAGATTGGCTGGGCTATGGCTACACCTTC
.	.	TRBJ2-1	TRBV19	CASSPRGFNEQFF	TGTGCCAGTAGTCCTAGGGGTTTCAATGAGCAGTTCTTC
TRBD1	.	TRBJ2-7	TRBV9	CASSVGWDRDSHEQYF	TGTGCCAGCAGCGTAGGCTGGGACAGGGATTCCCACGAGCAGTACTTC
.	.	TRBJ2-5	TRBV4-2	CASSLRETQYF	TGTGCCAGCAGCCTTCGAGAGACCCAGTACTTC
.	.	TRBJ2-7	TRBV7-3	CASSKTTPPYEQYF	TGTGCCAGCAGCAAAACGACACCTCCCTACGAGCAGTACTTC
.	.	TRBJ1-5	TRBV6-5	CASRPGTMNQPQHF	TGTGCCAGCAGACCCGGGACCATGAATCAGCCCCAGCATTTT
.	.	TRBJ1-2	TRBV18	CASSLFPEDGYTF	TGTGCCAGCTCACTCTTTCCCGAAGATGGCTACACCTTC
TRBD1	once	TRBJ2-5	TRBV4-1	CASSQEFSGGTQYF	TGCGCCAGCAGCCAAGAGTTCTCAGGGGGGACCCAGTACTTC
.	.	TRBJ2-7	TRBV28	CASTPGGEQYF	TGTGCCAGCACTCCCGGGGGCGAGCAGTACTTC
TRBD1	.	TRBJ1-5	TRBV28	CASAPAGGASNQPQHF	TGTGCCAGCGCGCCGGCAGGGGGCGCGAGCAATCAGCCCCAGCATTTT
.	.	TRBJ1-6	TRBV6-5	CASSYGISNSPLHF	TGTGCCAGCAGTTACGGGATAAGTAATTCACCCCTCCACTTT
.	.	TRBJ1-6	TRBV21-1	CASSIRRGSSYNSPLHF	TGTGCCAGCAGCATTAGGCGGGGGAGCTCCTATAATTCACCCCTCCACTTT
.	.	TRBJ2-2	TRBV11-3	CASSPSFVTGELFF	TGTGCCAGCAGCCCCAGTTTTGTTACCGGGGAGCTGTTTTTT
TRBD2	.	TRBJ2-1	TRBV5-4	CASSSLAGEAYNEQFF	TGTGCCAGCAGCTCCTTAGCGGGGGAAGCCTACAATGAGCAGTTCTTC
TRBD1	.	TRBJ2-3	TRBV30	CAWSVPGTVFYF	TGTGCCTGGAGTGTACCGGGGACAGTTTTTTATTTT
TRBD1	.	TRBJ1-2	TRBV9	CASSAGSGGDYGYTF	TGTGCCAGCAGCGCGGGTTCAGGGGGGGACTATGGCTACACCTTC
.	few	TRBJ2-7	TRBV5-1	CASSLYGSSYEQYF	TGCGCCAGCAGCTTATACGGCAGCTCCTACGAGCAGTACTTC
TRBD2	.	TRBJ2-2	TRBV7-2	CASSYGTSVAGELFF	TGTGCCAGCAGCTACGGGACTAGCGTGGCGGGGGAGCTGTTTTTT
TRBD1	.	TRBJ1-2	TRBV5-1	CASSRPGQEGYGYTF	TGCGCCAGCAGCAGACCGGGACAGGAGGGCTATGGCTACACCTTC
TRBD1	.	TRBJ2-1	TRBV7-9	CASSLIQGSYNEQFF	TGTGCCAGCAGCTTAATACAGGGGTCATACAATGAGCAGTTCTTC
.	.	TRBJ1-5	TRBV27	CASSLQGRDQPQHF	TGTGCCAGCAGTTTGCAGGGTAGGGATCAGCCCCAGCATTTT
TRBD1	.	TRBJ1-3	TRBV3-1/TRBV3-2	CASSHSPGTGDTIYF	TGTGCCAGCAGCCACAGTCCCGGGACAGGGGACACCATATATTTT
.	.	TRBJ1-1	TRBV3-1/TRBV3-2	CASSPPGRDTEAFF	TGTGCCAGCAGCCCTCCGGGGAGAGACACTGAAGCTTTCTTT
.	few	TRBJ1-3	TRBV5-6	CASSLDAGTFSGNTIYF	TGTGCCAGCAGCTTGGACGCCGGGACATTCTCCGGAAACACCATATATTTT
.	.	TRBJ1-1	TRBV7-2	CASSSTLNTEAFF	TGTGCCAGCAGCTCGACATTGAACACTGAAGCTTTCTTT
.	once	TRBJ2-6	TRBV27	CASSLRPQHRVSGANVLTF	TGTGCCAGCAGTCTAAGGCCCCAACACAGGGTCTCTGGGGCCAACGTCCTGACTTTC
.	.	TRBJ1-1	TRBV18	CASSSSGPANTEAFF	TGTGCCAGCTCATCCTCGGGACCCGCGAACACTGAAGCTTTCTTT
TRBD1	.	TRBJ1-4	TRBV25-1	CASSERQGAREKLFF	TGTGCCAGCAGTGAAAGACAGGGGGCGAGGGAAAAACTGTTTTTT
.	.	TRBJ1-1	TRBV28	CATLGGNTEAFF	TGTGCCACCCTGGGGGGAAACACTGAAGCTTTCTTT
.	.	TRBJ1-2	TRBV18	CASSPLGGLDGYTF	TGTGCCAGCTCACCCCTGGGGGGGTTGGATGGCTACACCTTC
.	few	TRBJ1-6	TRBV4-3	CASSQGGDRPNSPLHF	TGCGCCAGCAGCCAAGGAGGGGACCGCCCTAATTCACCCCTCCACTTT
TRBD1	.	TRBJ2-3	TRBV5-6	CASSNRGQGDTQYF	TGTGCCAGCAGCAACAGGGGGCAGGGAGATACGCAGTATTTT
.	.	TRBJ1-2	TRBV18	CASSPPQAGIRGTNYGYTF	TGTGCCAGCTCACCACCGCAGGCTGGGATCAGGGGAACTAACTATGGCTACACCTTC
TRBD1	.	TRBJ1-6	TRBV2	CASSPGETGVNNSPLHF	TGTGCCAGCAGCCCTGGTGAGACAGGGGTTAATAATTCACCCCTCCACTTT
TRBD1	few	TRBJ1-5	TRBV27	CASNNQGGNQPQHF	TGTGCCAGCAACAATCAGGGGGGCAATCAGCCCCAGCATTTT
.	.	TRBJ2-7	TRBV3-1/TRBV3-2	CASRQGTREQYF	TGTGCCAGCAGGCAGGGAACGCGGGAGCAGTACTTC
TRBD2	few	TRBJ2-7	TRBV5-6	CASSASGAVNEQYF	TGTGCCAGCAGCGCAAGCGGGGCGGTGAACGAGCAGTACTTC
.	.	TRBJ2-7	TRBV12-3/TRBV12-4	CASSFGTYEQYF	TGTGCCAGCAGTTTCGGAACCTACGAGCAGTACTTC
.	.	TRBJ2-5	TRBV15	CATRGLAEETQYF	TGTGCCACCAGAGGGCTAGCAGAAGAGACCCAGTACTTC
TRBD2	.	TRBJ2-5	TRBV25-1	CASSELSGGVPETQYF	TGTGCCAGCAGTGAATTGAGCGGGGGGGTGCCAGAGACCCAGTACTTC
TRBD2	once	TRBJ2-1	TRBV4-1	CASSQDGAGGIYEQFF	TGCGCCAGCAGCCAAGATGGGGCGGGAGGTATCTATGAGCAGTTCTTC
TRBD1	few	TRBJ1-1	TRBV15	CATSVPGQGGNTEAFF	TGTGCCACCAGCGTCCCGGGACAGGGAGGGAACACTGAAGCTTTCTTT
.	.	TRBJ2-5	TRBV5-1	CASSLARPDRETQYF	TGCGCCAGCAGCTTGGCCAGGCCCGACCGAGAGACCCAGTACTTC
.	few	TRBJ1-5	TRBV7-7	CASSLDSGQPQHF	TGTGCTAGCAGCTTAGATTCGGGACAGCCCCAGCATTTT
.	few	TRBJ1-5	TRBV18	CASSPGGNGNQPQHF	TGTGCCAGCTCACCAGGGGGAAATGGCAATCAGCCCCAGCATTTT
.	.	TRBJ1-5	TRBV6-5	CASSYSRRDQPQHF	TGTGCCAGCAGTTACTCGAGGCGTGATCAGCCCCAGCATTTT
TRBD2	.	TRBJ2-5	TRBV4-3	CASSQTSGTSVETQYF	TGCGCCAGCAGCCAGACCTCCGGGACTAGCGTAGAGACCCAGTACTTC
.	few	TRBJ2-7	TRBV19	CASSKQEGEQYF	TGTGCCAGTAGTAAACAGGAAGGCGAGCAGTACTTC
.	few	TRBJ2-3	TRBV5-6	CASSLPDSTDTQYF	TGTGCCAGCAGCTTGCCGGACAGCACAGATACGCAGTATTTT
.	.	TRBJ2-1	TRBV30	CAWSEGRWDEEQFF	TGTGCCTGGAGTGAGGGACGGTGGGACGAGGAGCAGTTCTTC
.	.	TRBJ2-1	TRBV11-2	CASSYNEQFF	TGTGCCAGCAGCTACAATGAGCAGTTCTTC